Listed here are 18 T cell receptor beta chains from one sample, sequenced in a study of OX40 agonist ivuxolimab in advanced cancers. TCRdb keeps only in-frame clones here, not all; method: immunoSEQ multiplex PCR. The table records fewer than 90,000 clones, approximately 92% of them present only once. Sequences were derived from CD4+ or CD8+ T cells sorted from blood, sampled in a trial of the OX40 agonist ivuxolimab. The source is an adult with an advanced solid tumor such as melanoma, head and neck, liver or kidney cancer.

To note about this clone: A junction boundary mismatches the germline segment, possibly from a read error. This chain connects TRBV5-1 to TRBJ1-1; D gene unclear. The V gene's germline CDR1 is SGHRS and CDR2 YFSETQ. CDR3 length: 15 residues. The CDR3 sequence: CAGSLDAGPHTEAFF. The CDR3 coding sequence is TGCGCCGGCAGCTTGGATGCGGGTCCGCACACTGAAGCTTTCTTT.

The table lists this clone with a count of one. This chain uses TRBV4-2 with TRBJ2-2, with TRBD1 as a possible D gene (6 bases). The V end lost 0 bases, the J end lost 1 base, and 6 bases lay between the germline ends. The CDR3 extends over 15 amino acids. CDR1 and CDR2 (germline): LGHNA, YNFKEQ. As DNA, the CDR3 is TGTGCCAGCAGCCAAGAACAGGGGAACACCGGGGAGCTGTTTTTT. This encodes CASSQEQGNTGELFF.

V is TRBV21-1 and J is TRBJ2-4. TRBV21-1 is a documented pseudogene. The CDR3 has 16 residues. This CDR3 is CASFVMVPTAKNIQYF. CDR3 nucleotides: TGTGCCAGCTTCGTGATGGTTCCCACAGCCAAAAACATTCAGTACTTC.

This chain joins TRBV11-1 and TRBJ1-1, with 9 bases lining up with TRBD1. Germline lookup yields CDR1 SGHAT and CDR2 FQDESV (reference sequence). Trimming took 1 base from V and 5 from J; bases not matched to a gene: 8. The CDR3 is 16 amino acids. CDR3 sequence reads: CASSLERTGEFTEAFF. The CDR3 DNA sequence: TGTGCCAGCAGCTTAGAAAGGACAGGGGAGTTTACTGAAGCTTTCTTT.

The chain is built from TRBV5-4 and TRBJ2-6, with 7 nucleotides matching TRBD1. V dropped 1 base and J dropped 1; count of bases not matched to a gene: 11. The germline CDR1 and CDR2 sequences are SGHNT and YYREEE (reference sequence). The CDR3 is 19 residues long. The CDR3 spells CASSLRSGQRGSGANVLTF. The CDR3 nucleotides are TGTGCCAGCAGCTTGAGGTCGGGACAGAGGGGTTCTGGGGCCAACGTCCTGACTTTC.

The rearrangement links TRBV7-9 to TRBJ1-4; no clear D gene. Trimming took 5 bases from V and 8 from J, leaving 9 bases between them. The germline gives CDR1 SEHNR, CDR2 FQNEAQ (reference sequence). This CDR3 has 12 residues. As DNA, the CDR3 is TGTGCCAGCAGCCCCCCTCTGGAAAAACTGTTTTTT. Encoded protein: CASSPPLEKLFF. The variable domain in full, with the rest retrieved from reference TRBV7-9 and TRBJ1-4, is DTGVSQNPRHKITKRGQNVTFRCDPISEHNRLYWYRQTLGQGPEFLTYFQNEAQLEKSRLLSDRFSAERPKGSFSTLEIQRTEQGDSAMYLCASSPPLEKLFFGSGTQLSVL.

Here the CDR3 DNA reads TGCGCCAGCAGCCACCTGACCGGGACCGAGGAAGCTTTCTTT. It translates to CASSHLTGTEEAFF. The chain recombines TRBV5-1 with TRBJ1-1, with TRBD1 as a possible D gene (5 bases). CDR1 and CDR2 (germline): SGHRS, YFSETQ. This CDR3 is built from 14 residues. V was pared by 4 bases and J by 8 bases, with 18 bases between.

The chain recombines TRBV6-6 with TRBJ1-5; no clear D gene. The CDR3 runs to 13 residues. Germline CDR1 is MNHNY and CDR2 is SVGAGI (reference sequence). Trimming took off 4 bases at V and 6 bases at J, with 10 bases between the two ends. The chain's CDR3 is CASSSDKGQPQHF. Written as DNA, the CDR3 is TGTGCCAGCAGTTCAGATAAGGGTCAGCCCCAGCATTTT.

The chain carries TRBV4-2 and TRBJ2-1; 10 bases match TRBD2. The CDR3 consists of 17 residues. CDR1 is LGHNA and CDR2 is YNFKEQ in the germline V gene. V shed 1 base and J 5 bases; nucleotides not matched to a gene: 8. CDR3 protein: CASSQGSAGGPDNEQFF. The CDR3 region has the DNA TGTGCCAGCAGCCAAGGGTCAGCGGGGGGGCCGGACAATGAGCAGTTCTTC.

This sequence joins TRBV28 and TRBJ2-5; D gene unclear. The germline V gene has CDR1 MDHEN and CDR2 SYDVKM. V shed 3 bases and J shed 5 bases, with 10 bases lying between them. The CDR3 is 13 amino acids. Here the CDR3 DNA reads TGTGCCAGCAGTTTCCAGGCCGGGGAGACCCAGTACTTC. It encodes CASSFQAGETQYF.

The gene calls are TRBV7-2 and TRBJ2-3; the D is unclear. The CDR3 runs 14 residues. Germline-derived CDR1 and CDR2 are SGHTA and FQGNSA. With 2 bases removed from V and 6 bases from J, the gap between germline ends came to 12 bases. For the CDR3, the DNA is TGTGCCAGCAGCTTAATGTTGGGGTTTGATACGCAGTATTTT. Encoded protein: CASSLMLGFDTQYF.

The V and J genes are TRBV18 and TRBJ1-4, with unresolved D. This CDR3 is 14 amino acids long. CDR1 is KGHSH and CDR2 is LQKENI in the germline V gene. Between the trimmed V and J ends, which lost 2 bases and 10 bases, there was a span of 14 bases. For the CDR3, the DNA is TGTGCCAGCTCACCAGTACAAGAGGCGGGAAAACTGTTTTTT. Amino acid sequence: CASSPVQEAGKLFF.

The V call is TRBV18, the J call TRBJ2-7; D remains unclear. Germline CDR1 and CDR2: KGHSH and LQKENI. The CDR3 contains 16 residues. Trimming cost V 0 bases and J 1 base, with 13 bases left between them. In nucleotides, the CDR3 is TGTGCCAGCTCACCACCGAGGAAGCCTCCTTCCTACGAGCAGTACGTC. Its protein is CASSPPRKPPSYEQYV.

The rearrangement uses TRBV7-2 and TRBJ2-2; TRBD1 or TRBD2 may be the D gene (5 bases each). Germline-derived CDR1 and CDR2 are SGHTA and FQGNSA. This CDR3 spans 15 amino acids. Trimming took 2 bases from V and 6 from J, leaving 13 bases between them. This chain's CDR3 is CASSLYSSRAGELFF. The CDR3 DNA sequence: TGTGCCAGCAGCTTATATTCTAGCAGGGCCGGGGAGCTGTTTTTT.

The rearrangement uses TRBV5-1 and TRBJ2-3; TRBD2 matches 15 bases. V gave up 0 bases and J gave up 3 bases; unmatched junction bases: 17. CDR1 and CDR2 (germline): SGHRS, YFSETQ. The CDR3 loop spans 22 amino acids. CDR3 loop: CASSLVPDGLAGGGSLTDTQYF. CDR3 DNA: TGCGCCAGCAGCTTGGTACCCGATGGACTAGCGGGAGGGGGTAGCTTGACAGATACGCAGTATTTT.

The chain joins TRBV28 to TRBJ2-7; the D is unclear. Trimming shortened V by 3 bases and J by 0 bases, and 12 bases separated the two germline ends. CDR3 length equals 15 residues. Germline CDR1 and CDR2: MDHEN and SYDVKM. Here the CDR3 reads CASSLNYPGSYEQYV. For the CDR3, the DNA is TGTGCCAGCAGTTTGAACTACCCAGGCTCCTACGAGCAGTACGTC.

As for this clone: At the DNA level, this CDR3 is encoded by other sequences in the same sample as well. For the CDR3, the DNA is TGCAGCGTTGGAAGAGAGACCCAGTACTTC. This sequence encodes CSVGRETQYF. The chain recombines TRBV29-1 with TRBJ2-5; D gene unclear. V lost 4 bases and J 4 bases, leaving 4 bases between the germline ends. The CDR3 extends over 10 amino acids. Germline CDR1 is SQVTM and CDR2 is ANQGSEA.

V usage is TRBV18 and J usage is TRBJ1-1, with 7 nucleotides matching TRBD1. CDR3 size: 13 residues. Germline assignment: CDR1 KGHSH and CDR2 LQKENI. V was pared by 3 bases and J by 5 bases, with 3 bases of the junction left unmatched. CDR3 in amino acids: CASSPPGQTEAFF. DNA of the CDR3: TGTGCCAGCTCACCCCCGGGACAGACTGAAGCTTTCTTT. Together with reference TRBV18 and TRBJ1-1, the CDR3 gives the full variable domain: NAGVMQNPRHLVRRRGQEARLRCSPMKGHSHVYWYRQLPEEGLKFMVYLQKENIIDESGMPKERFSAEFPKEGPSILRIQQVVRGDSAAYFCASSPPGQTEAFFGQGTRLTVV.